The clone carrying this TCR beta chain was observed a handful of times. Its specificity is unknown. The sample originates from a study of T cell responses to AZD1222 COVID-19 vaccine. Points from the study as a whole: Recipients of two AZD1222 doses showed rising Spike-specific TCR breadth and depth.

The data were produced by immunoSEQ multiplex PCR, yet TCRdb's version contains in-frame clones alone and is incomplete. The sample consists of roughly 200,000 clones, about 94% of them appearing once. The origin of this receptor is an adult who received the MenACWY meningococcal vaccine as a control. This sample comprised peripheral blood, obtained 28 days after the second dose of the MenACWY control vaccine.

CDR3 sequence (DNA): TGTGCCTGGAGTCCCCTCTCTGATCAGCCCCAGCATTTT. Translated, it gives CAWSPLSDQPQHF. The chain links TRBV30 to TRBJ1-5; D remains unclear. The CDR3 is 13 residues long. CDR1 is GTSNPN and CDR2 is SVGIG in the germline V gene (reference sequence). Between the trimmed V and J ends, which lost 2 bases and 5 bases, there was a span of 10 bases.